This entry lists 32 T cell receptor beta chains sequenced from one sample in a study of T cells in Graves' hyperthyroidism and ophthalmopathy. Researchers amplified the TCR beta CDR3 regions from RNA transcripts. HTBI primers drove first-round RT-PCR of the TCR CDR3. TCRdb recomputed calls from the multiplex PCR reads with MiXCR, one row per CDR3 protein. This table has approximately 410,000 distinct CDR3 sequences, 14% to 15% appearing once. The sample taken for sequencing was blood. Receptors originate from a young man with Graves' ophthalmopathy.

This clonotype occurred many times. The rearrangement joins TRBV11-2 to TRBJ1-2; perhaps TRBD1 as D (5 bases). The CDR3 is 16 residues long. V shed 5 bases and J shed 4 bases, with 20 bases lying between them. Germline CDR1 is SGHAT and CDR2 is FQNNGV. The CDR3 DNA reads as TGTGCCAGCAGCCCTATTTTTCTGGGGGGTTCCTATGGCTACACCTTC. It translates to CASSPIFLGGSYGYTF.

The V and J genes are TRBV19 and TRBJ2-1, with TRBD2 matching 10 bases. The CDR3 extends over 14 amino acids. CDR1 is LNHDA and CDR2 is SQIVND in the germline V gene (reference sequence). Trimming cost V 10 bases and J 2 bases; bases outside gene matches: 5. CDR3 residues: CATHGLAAYNEQFF. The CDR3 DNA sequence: TGTGCCACCCACGGACTAGCGGCCTACAATGAGCAGTTCTTC.

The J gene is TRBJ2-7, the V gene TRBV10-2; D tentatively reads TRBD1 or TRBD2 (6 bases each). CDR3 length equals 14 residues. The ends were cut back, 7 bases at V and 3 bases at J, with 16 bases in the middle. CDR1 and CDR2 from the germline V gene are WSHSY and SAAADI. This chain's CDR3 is CASTSGGDIYEQYF. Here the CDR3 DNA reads TGCGCCAGCACGTCGGGCGGGGACATCTACGAGCAGTACTTC.

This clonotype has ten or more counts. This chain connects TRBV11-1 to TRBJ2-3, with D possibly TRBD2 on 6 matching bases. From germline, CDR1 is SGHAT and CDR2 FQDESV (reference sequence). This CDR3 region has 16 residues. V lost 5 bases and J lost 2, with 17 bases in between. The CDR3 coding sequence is TGTGCCAGCAGCCCAAACGCCGGGACTCTCACAGATACGCAGTATTTT. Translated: CASSPNAGTLTDTQYF.

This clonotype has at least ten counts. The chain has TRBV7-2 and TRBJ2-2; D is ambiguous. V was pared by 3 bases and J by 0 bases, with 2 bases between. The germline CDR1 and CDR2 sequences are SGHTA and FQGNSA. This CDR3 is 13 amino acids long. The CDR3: CASSFTNTGELFF. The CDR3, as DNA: TGTGCCAGCAGCTTTACGAACACCGGGGAGCTGTTTTTT. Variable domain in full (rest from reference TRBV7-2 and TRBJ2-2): GAGVSQSPSNKVTEKGKDVELRCDPISGHTALYWYRQSLGQGLEFLIYFQGNSAPDKSGLPSDRFSAERTGGSVSTLTIQRTQQEDSAVYLCASSFTNTGELFFGEGSRLTVL.

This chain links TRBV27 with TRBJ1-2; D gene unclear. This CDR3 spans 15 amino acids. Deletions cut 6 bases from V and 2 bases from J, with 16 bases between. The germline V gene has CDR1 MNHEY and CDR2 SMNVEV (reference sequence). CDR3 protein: CASRAEVTPNYGYTF. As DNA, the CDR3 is TGTGCCAGCAGGGCGGAAGTGACACCAAACTATGGCTACACCTTC.

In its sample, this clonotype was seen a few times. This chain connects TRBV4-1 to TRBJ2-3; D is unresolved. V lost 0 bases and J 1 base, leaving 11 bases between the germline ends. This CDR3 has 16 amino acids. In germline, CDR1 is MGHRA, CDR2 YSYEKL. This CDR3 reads CASSQESQPGTDTQYF. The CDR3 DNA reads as TGCGCCAGCAGCCAAGAATCCCAGCCCGGCACAGATACGCAGTATTTT.

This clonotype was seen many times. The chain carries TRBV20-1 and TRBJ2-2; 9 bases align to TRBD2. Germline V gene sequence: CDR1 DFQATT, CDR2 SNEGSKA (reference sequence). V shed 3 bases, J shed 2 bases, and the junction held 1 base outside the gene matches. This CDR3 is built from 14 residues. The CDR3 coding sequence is TGCAGTGCTAGGACTAGCGGCAACACCGGGGAGCTGTTTTTT. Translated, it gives CSARTSGNTGELFF.

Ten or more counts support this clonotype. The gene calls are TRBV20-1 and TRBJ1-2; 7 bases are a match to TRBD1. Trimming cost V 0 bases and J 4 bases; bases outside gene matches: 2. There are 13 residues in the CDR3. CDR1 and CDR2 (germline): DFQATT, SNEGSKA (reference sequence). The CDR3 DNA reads TGCAGTGCTAGAGACCCAGGGGGCTATGGCTACACCTTC. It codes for CSARDPGGYGYTF.

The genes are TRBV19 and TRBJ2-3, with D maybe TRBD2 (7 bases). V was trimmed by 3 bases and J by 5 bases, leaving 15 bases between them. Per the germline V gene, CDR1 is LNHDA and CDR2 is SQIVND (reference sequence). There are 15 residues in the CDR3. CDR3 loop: CASSITGGRGDTQYF. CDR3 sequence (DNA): TGTGCCAGTAGTATCACGGGGGGCAGGGGAGATACGCAGTATTTT.

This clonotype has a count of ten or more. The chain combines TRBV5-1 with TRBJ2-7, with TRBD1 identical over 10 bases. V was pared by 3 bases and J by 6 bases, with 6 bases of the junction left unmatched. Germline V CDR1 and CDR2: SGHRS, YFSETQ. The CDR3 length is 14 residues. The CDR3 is CASSWDRGGSEQYF. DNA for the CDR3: TGCGCCAGCAGCTGGGACAGGGGCGGTTCCGAGCAGTACTTC.

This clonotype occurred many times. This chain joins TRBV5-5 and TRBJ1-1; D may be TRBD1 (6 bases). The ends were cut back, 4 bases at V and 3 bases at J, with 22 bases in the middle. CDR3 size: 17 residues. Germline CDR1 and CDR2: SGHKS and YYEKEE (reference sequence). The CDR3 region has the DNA TGTGCCAGCAGCCGGGCATTCAACAGGGATTGGCACACTGAAGCTTTCTTT. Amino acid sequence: CASSRAFNRDWHTEAFF.

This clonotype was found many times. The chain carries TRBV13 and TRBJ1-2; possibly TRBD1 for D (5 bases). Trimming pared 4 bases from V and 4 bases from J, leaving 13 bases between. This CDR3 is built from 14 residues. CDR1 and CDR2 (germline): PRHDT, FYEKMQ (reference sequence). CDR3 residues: CASSSPTDSYGYTF. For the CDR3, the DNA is TGTGCCAGCAGCTCCCCGACAGATTCCTATGGCTACACCTTC.

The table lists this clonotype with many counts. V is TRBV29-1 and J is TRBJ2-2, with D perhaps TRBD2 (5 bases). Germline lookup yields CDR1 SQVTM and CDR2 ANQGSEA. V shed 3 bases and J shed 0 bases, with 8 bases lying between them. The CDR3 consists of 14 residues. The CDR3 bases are TGCAGCGTTGAGGGAGCGGCGAACACCGGGGAGCTGTTTTTT. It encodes CSVEGAANTGELFF.

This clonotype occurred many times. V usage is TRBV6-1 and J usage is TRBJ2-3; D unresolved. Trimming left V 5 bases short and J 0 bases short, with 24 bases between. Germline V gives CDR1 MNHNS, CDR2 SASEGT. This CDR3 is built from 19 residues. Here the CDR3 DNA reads TGTGCCAGCAGTTATTACTTTTCCCCACTGGCGCTGAGCACAGATACGCAGTATTTT. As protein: CASSYYFSPLALSTDTQYF.

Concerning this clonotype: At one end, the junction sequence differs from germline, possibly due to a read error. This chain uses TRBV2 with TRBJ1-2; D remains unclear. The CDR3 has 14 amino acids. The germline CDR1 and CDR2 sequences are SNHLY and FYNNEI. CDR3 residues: CTSSVGWPHYGYTF. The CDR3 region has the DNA TGTACCAGCAGTGTGGGGTGGCCCCACTATGGCTACACCTTC.

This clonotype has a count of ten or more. The CDR3 spells CASSVGLEYYGYTF. CDR3 coding DNA: TGTGCCAGCAGCGTAGGCCTAGAATACTATGGCTACACCTTC. The chain is built from TRBV9 and TRBJ1-2; D gene uncertain. CDR3 length: 14 residues. Germline V CDR1 and CDR2: SGDLS, YYNGEE. Deletions cut 0 bases from V and 3 bases from J, with 9 bases between.

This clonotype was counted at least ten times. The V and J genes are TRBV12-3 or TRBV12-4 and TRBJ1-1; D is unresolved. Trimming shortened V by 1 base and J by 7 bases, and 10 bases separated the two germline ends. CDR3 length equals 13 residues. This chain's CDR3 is CASSLEGGLEAFF. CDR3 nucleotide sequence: TGTGCCAGCAGTTTAGAGGGAGGCCTTGAAGCTTTCTTT.

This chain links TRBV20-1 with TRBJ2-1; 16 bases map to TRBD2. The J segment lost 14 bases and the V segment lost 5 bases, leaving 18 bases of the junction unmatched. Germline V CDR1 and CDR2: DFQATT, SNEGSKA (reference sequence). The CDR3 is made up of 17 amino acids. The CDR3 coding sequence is TGCAGTGCTGCATTCACACCGGGACTAGCGGGAGGGCCTCTGGAGTTCTTC. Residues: CSAAFTPGLAGGPLEFF.

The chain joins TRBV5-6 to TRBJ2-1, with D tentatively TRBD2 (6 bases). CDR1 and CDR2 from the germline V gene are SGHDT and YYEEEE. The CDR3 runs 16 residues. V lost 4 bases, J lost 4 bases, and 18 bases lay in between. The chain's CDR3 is CASSPKTSLGYNEQFF. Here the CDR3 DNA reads TGTGCCAGCAGCCCGAAGACTAGTTTAGGGTACAATGAGCAGTTCTTC.

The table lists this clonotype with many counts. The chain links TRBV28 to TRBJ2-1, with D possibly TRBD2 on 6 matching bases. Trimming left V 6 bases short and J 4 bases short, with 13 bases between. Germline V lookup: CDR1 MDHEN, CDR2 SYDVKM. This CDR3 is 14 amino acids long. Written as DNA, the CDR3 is TGTGCCAGCAGCGGGACTCCCCTATACAATGAGCAGTTCTTC. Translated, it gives CASSGTPLYNEQFF.

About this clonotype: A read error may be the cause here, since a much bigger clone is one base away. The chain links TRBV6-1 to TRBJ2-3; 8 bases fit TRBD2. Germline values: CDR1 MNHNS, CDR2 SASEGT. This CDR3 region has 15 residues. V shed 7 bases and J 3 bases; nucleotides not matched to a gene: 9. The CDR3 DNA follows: TGTGCCAGCACCCCCCCCGGGGGGGCAACAGATACGCAGTATTTT. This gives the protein CASTPPGGATDTQYF.

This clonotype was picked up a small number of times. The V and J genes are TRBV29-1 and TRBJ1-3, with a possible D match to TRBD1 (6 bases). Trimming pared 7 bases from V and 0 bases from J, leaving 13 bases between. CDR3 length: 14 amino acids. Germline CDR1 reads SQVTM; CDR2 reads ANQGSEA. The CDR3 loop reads CSARGGGSGNTIYF. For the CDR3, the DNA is TGCAGCGCCCGAGGGGGGGGCTCTGGAAACACCATATATTTT.

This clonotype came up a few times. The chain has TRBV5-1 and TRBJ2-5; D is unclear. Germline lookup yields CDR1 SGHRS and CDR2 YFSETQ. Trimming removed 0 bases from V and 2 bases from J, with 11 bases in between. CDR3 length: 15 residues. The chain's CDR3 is CASSLGSFSQETQYF. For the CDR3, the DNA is TGCGCCAGCAGCTTGGGGTCGTTCAGTCAAGAGACCCAGTACTTC.

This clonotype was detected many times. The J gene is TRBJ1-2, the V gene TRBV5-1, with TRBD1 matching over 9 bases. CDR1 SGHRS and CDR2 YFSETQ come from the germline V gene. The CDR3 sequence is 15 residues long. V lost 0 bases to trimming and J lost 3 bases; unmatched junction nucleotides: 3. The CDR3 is CASSLEGQGYYGYTF. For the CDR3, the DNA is TGCGCCAGCAGCTTGGAGGGACAGGGATACTATGGCTACACCTTC.

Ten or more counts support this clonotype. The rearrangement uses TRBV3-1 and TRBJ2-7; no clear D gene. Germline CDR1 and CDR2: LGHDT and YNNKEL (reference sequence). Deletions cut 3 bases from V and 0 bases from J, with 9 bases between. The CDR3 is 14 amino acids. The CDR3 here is CASSHPSSSYEQYF. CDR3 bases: TGTGCCAGCAGCCACCCCTCCTCCTCCTACGAGCAGTACTTC.

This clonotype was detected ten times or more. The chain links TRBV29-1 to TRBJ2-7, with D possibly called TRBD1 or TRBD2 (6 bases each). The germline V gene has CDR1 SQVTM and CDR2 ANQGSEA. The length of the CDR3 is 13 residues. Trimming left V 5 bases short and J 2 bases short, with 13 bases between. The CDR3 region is CSVRGEVTYEQYF. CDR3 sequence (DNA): TGCAGCGTTAGGGGGGAAGTGACCTACGAGCAGTACTTC.

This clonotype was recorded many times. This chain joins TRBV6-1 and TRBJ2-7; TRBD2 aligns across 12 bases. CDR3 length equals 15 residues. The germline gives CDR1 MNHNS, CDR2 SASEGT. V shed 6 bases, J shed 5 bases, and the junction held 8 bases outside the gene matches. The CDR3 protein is CASRTSGRPRDEQYF. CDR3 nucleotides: TGTGCCAGCAGAACTAGCGGGAGGCCGCGGGACGAGCAGTACTTC.

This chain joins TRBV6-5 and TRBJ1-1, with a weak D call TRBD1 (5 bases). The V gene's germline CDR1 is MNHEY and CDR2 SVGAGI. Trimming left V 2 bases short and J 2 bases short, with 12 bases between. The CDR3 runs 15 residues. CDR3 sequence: CASSYPGTSNTEAFF. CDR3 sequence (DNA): TGTGCCAGCAGTTACCCCGGGACGTCAAACACTGAAGCTTTCTTT.

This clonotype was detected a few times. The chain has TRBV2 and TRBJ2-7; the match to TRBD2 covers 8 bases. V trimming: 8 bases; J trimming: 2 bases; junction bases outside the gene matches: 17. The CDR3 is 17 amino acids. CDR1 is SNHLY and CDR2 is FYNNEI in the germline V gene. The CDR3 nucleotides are TGTGCCAGCTTGACTAGGAGCGGGAGCAGAGGAGCCTACGAGCAGTACTTC. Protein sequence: CASLTRSGSRGAYEQYF.

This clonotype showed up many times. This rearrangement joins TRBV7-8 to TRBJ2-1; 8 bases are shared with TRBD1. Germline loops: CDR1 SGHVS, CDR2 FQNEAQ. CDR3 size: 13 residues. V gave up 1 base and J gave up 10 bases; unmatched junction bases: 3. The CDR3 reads CASSLGTGREQFF. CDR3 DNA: TGTGCCAGCAGCTTAGGGACAGGGCGGGAGCAGTTCTTC.

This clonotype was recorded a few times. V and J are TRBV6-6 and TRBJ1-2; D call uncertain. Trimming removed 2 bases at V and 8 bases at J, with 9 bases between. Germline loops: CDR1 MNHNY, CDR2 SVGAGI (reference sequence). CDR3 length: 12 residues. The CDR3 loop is CASSYTVEGYTF. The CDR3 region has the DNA TGTGCCAGCAGTTACACTGTAGAGGGCTACACCTTC.